This entry is about one TCR beta chain. This table comes from immunoSEQ multiplex PCR, and its TCRdb copy is limited to in-frame clones, with some not included. The sample shows some 93,000 clones, around 94% of them seen only once. This entry belongs to a study of T cell changes during pregnancy in multiple sclerosis. Germline loops: CDR1 SGHAT, CDR2 FQNNGV. The CDR3 spans 11 residues. Trimming cost V 1 base and J 13 bases; bases outside gene matches: 1. The receptor's source is a female donor with multiple sclerosis, enrolled in a pregnancy study. The source material was peripheral blood, sampled after pregnancy. The rearrangement uses TRBV11-2 and TRBJ1-2; 9 bases align to TRBD1. The CDR3 DNA reads TGTGCCAGCAGCTTAGGACAGGGGGTCACCTTC. This codes for CASSLGQGVTF.